This entry lists 30 T cell receptor beta chains sequenced from one sample in a study of blood T cell repertoires in COVID-19. Repertoires were generated with immunoSEQ multiplex PCR, while TCRdb's copy carries only in-frame clones and drops some. The data show about 350,000 clones, under 95% seen once. The sample taken for sequencing was peripheral blood. The receptor source for this set is a woman aged 18-29 years who had recovered from COVID-19.

This chain connects TRBV7-9 to TRBJ2-1; unclear D gene. The CDR3 has 14 residues. Germline loops: CDR1 SEHNR, CDR2 FQNEAQ (reference sequence). V gave up 3 bases and J gave up 3 bases, with 9 bases separating them. The CDR3 DNA is TGTGCCAGCAGCTTCGGGTCCGACTACAATGAGCAGTTCTTC. It codes for CASSFGSDYNEQFF. The full variable domain, its missing parts supplied by reference TRBV7-9 and TRBJ2-1, is DTGVSQNPRHKITKRGQNVTFRCDPISEHNRLYWYRQTLGQGPEFLTYFQNEAQLEKSRLLSDRFSAERPKGSFSTLEIQRTEQGDSAMYLCASSFGSDYNEQFFGPGTRLTVL.

Written as DNA, the CDR3 is TGTGCTAGTGGTTTGACAGGCAATCAGCCCCAGCATTTT. Amino acids: CASGLTGNQPQHF. J is TRBJ1-5 and V is TRBV12-5; D gene uncertain. The ends were cut back, 2 bases at V and 2 bases at J, with 4 bases in the middle. Germline V CDR1 and CDR2: LGHNT, FRNRAP. The CDR3 has 13 amino acids.

This clone was found once. The J gene is TRBJ2-7, the V gene TRBV5-4, with D perhaps matching TRBD2 (6 bases). CDR1 and CDR2 from the germline V gene are SGHNT and YYREEE (reference sequence). This CDR3 has 13 amino acids. V was shortened by 5 bases and J by 3 bases, with 12 bases between the two germline ends. CDR3 residues: CASSSPGGYEQYV. CDR3 nucleotides: TGTGCCAGCAGTTCACCCGGGGGCTACGAGCAGTACGTC.

The rearrangement uses TRBV3-1 (or the pseudogene TRBV3-2) and TRBJ2-5, with D perhaps matching TRBD2 (7 bases). Deletions cut 0 bases from V and 9 bases from J, with 17 bases between. The germline V gene has CDR1 LGHDT and CDR2 YNNKEL (reference sequence). CDR3 length: 15 residues. This CDR3 is CASSQDLGGAVAQYF. The CDR3 DNA sequence: TGTGCCAGCAGCCAAGATCTTGGGGGGGCGGTGGCCCAGTACTTC.

The chain links TRBV11-3 to TRBJ1-1; D gene uncertain. The CDR3 has 15 residues. The V end lost 5 bases, the J end lost 0 bases, and 13 bases lay between the germline ends. Germline V gene lookup returns CDR1 SGHNT and CDR2 YENEEA. The CDR3 loop reads CASSPAVAMNTEAFF. CDR3 sequence (DNA): TGTGCCAGCAGCCCCGCCGTCGCTATGAACACTGAAGCTTTCTTT.

This clone was found once. The chain has TRBV24-1 and TRBJ2-1; TRBD1 matches 7 bases. The V gene's germline CDR1 is KGHDR and CDR2 SFDVKD. This CDR3 has 14 residues. With 7 bases clipped from V and 4 bases from J, the junction kept 6 bases outside the gene matches. CDR3 coding DNA: TGTGCCACCAGCGGACAGGTTCCGTACAATGAGCAGTTCTTC. As protein: CATSGQVPYNEQFF.

The chain carries TRBV20-1 and TRBJ1-1, with 7 bases matching TRBD1. CDR1 and CDR2 (germline): DFQATT, SNEGSKA (reference sequence). CDR3 length: 13 amino acids. After removal of 3 bases from V and 1 base from J, the junction contained 2 bases not matched to a gene. CDR3 nucleotides: TGCAGTGCTAGTAGGGGGCCGAACACTGAAGCTTTCTTT. Translating it yields CSASRGPNTEAFF.

The V gene is TRBV7-2, the J gene TRBJ2-3; 8 bases are shared with TRBD2. The length of the CDR3 is 18 residues. The J segment lost 2 bases and the V segment lost 5 bases, leaving 15 bases of the junction unmatched. Germline V gene lookup returns CDR1 SGHTA and CDR2 FQGNSA. The CDR3 is CASSAEGFTSGNTDTQYF. CDR3 sequence (DNA): TGTGCCAGCAGCGCAGAAGGTTTCACTAGCGGAAACACAGATACGCAGTATTTT.

The chain is built from TRBV10-3 and TRBJ1-1; D ambiguous. Deletions cut 6 bases from V and 1 base from J, with 9 bases between. The germline gives CDR1 ENHRY, CDR2 SYGVKD. The CDR3 runs to 13 residues. CDR3 in amino acids: CAIRNEGNTEAFF. The CDR3, as DNA: TGTGCCATCAGAAATGAGGGGAACACTGAAGCTTTCTTT.

This chain joins TRBV9 and TRBJ2-1; weak D call: TRBD2 (6 bases). Between the trimmed V and J ends, which lost 0 bases and 3 bases, there was a span of 7 bases. Germline V gives CDR1 SGDLS, CDR2 YYNGEE. The CDR3 consists of 14 residues. The CDR3 nucleotides are TGTGCCAGCAGCGTAGGGCGGGACTACAATGAGCAGTTCTTC. Its translation is CASSVGRDYNEQFF.

This clone came up once. This chain joins TRBV4-1 and TRBJ1-1, with 7 bases identical to TRBD1. The CDR3 totals 14 residues. Unmatched junction bases numbered 11, after V lost 5 bases and J lost 8 bases. Per the germline V gene, CDR1 is MGHRA and CDR2 is YSYEKL. CDR3 in amino acids: CASSTLIRDSEAFF. The CDR3 bases are TGCGCCAGCAGCACATTGATCCGGGACAGCGAAGCTTTCTTT.

This clone was recorded a few times. The chain joins TRBV5-4 to TRBJ1-2, with 7 bases fitting TRBD1. The CDR3 covers 14 residues. V lost 5 bases, J lost 7 bases, and 11 bases stayed unmatched. CDR1 is SGHNT and CDR2 is YYREEE in the germline V gene (reference sequence). Here the CDR3 DNA reads TGTGCCAGCAGTCAAACGACAGGGCAGGGTGGCTACACCTTC. This codes for CASSQTTGQGGYTF. The full variable domain, rest sourced from reference TRBV5-4 and TRBJ1-2, is ETGVTQSPTHLIKTRGQQVTLRCSSQSGHNTVSWYQQALGQGPQFIFQYYREEENGRGNFPPRFSGLQFPNYSSELNVNALELDDSALYLCASSQTTGQGGYTFGSGTRLTVV.

This clone occurred once. V gene TRBV7-2 combines with J gene TRBJ1-5; the D gene is possibly TRBD1 (5 bases). This CDR3 is 14 amino acids long. The V end lost 2 bases, the J end lost 4 bases, and 9 bases lay between the germline ends. From germline, CDR1 is SGHTA and CDR2 FQGNSA. The CDR3 reads CASSLTGENQPQHF. CDR3 nucleotide sequence: TGTGCCAGCAGCTTAACGGGGGAGAATCAGCCCCAGCATTTT.

This chain uses TRBV7-9 with TRBJ2-1; 8 nucleotides align to TRBD1. V lost 9 bases to trimming and J lost 8 bases; unmatched junction nucleotides: 12. The CDR3 contains 14 residues. Germline V gene data show CDR1 as SEHNR and CDR2 as FQNEAQ (reference sequence). The CDR3, as DNA: TGTGCCAGTACACCGGGACAGGCGATTTATGAGCAGTTCTTC. Translated: CASTPGQAIYEQFF.

The chain carries TRBV30 and TRBJ2-2, with D hard to call. From germline, CDR1 is GTSNPN and CDR2 SVGIG (reference sequence). The CDR3 is made up of 13 amino acids. V shed 7 bases and J shed 0 bases, with 9 bases lying between them. CDR3 sequence: CASRWTNTGELFF. CDR3 DNA sequence: TGTGCCTCCAGGTGGACGAACACCGGGGAGCTGTTTTTT. The full variable domain, with the rest looked up from reference TRBV30 and TRBJ2-2, is SQTIHQWPATLVQPVGSPLSLECTVEGTSNPNLYWYRQAAGRGLQLLFYSVGIGQISSEVPQNLSASRPQDRQFILSSKKLLLSDSGFYLCASRWTNTGELFFGEGSRLTVL.

The rearrangement uses TRBV14 and TRBJ2-1; TRBD2 matches at 7 bases. Germline-derived CDR1 and CDR2 are SGHDN and FVKESK. CDR3 length: 14 amino acids. Trimming removed 3 bases from V and 12 bases from J; junction bases left unmatched: 11. CDR3 protein: CASSQALAGEGQFF. CDR3 bases: TGTGCCAGCAGCCAGGCGTTAGCGGGTGAAGGGCAGTTCTTC.

In the case of this clone: One end of the junction is discordant with germline, which a read error may explain. The chain couples TRBV4-3 to TRBJ2-1; tentatively, D is TRBD2 (6 bases). Germline V gene sequence: CDR1 LGHNA, CDR2 YSLEER. The CDR3 runs 13 residues. The CDR3 loop is CASSRGVSRGVIF. The CDR3 bases are TGCGCCAGCAGCCGAGGGGTCTCGCGGGGAGTGATCTTC.

The rearrangement uses TRBV2 and TRBJ2-2; possibly TRBD2 for D (5 bases). This CDR3 has 15 amino acids. CDR1 and CDR2 (germline): SNHLY, FYNNEI. V shed 7 bases and J shed 3 bases, with 15 bases lying between them. For the CDR3, the DNA is TGTGCCAGCATGAGGGAGAGTTCCCACACCGGGGAGCTGTTTTTT. Its translation: CASMRESSHTGELFF.

The V and J genes are TRBV30 and TRBJ1-6; D uncertain. The V end was cut by 2 bases, the J end by 14 bases, with 13 bases between. Germline assignment: CDR1 GTSNPN and CDR2 SVGIG (reference sequence). CDR3 size: 12 residues. As DNA, the CDR3 is TGTGCCTGGAGTAGTTACTATTCGGCCCTCCACTTT. This translates into CAWSSYYSALHF.

V is TRBV6-2 or TRBV6-3 and J is TRBJ2-1; the match to TRBD2 covers 10 bases. The J segment lost 9 bases and the V segment lost 2 bases, leaving 7 bases of the junction unmatched. The length of the CDR3 is 15 residues. In germline, CDR1 is MNHEY, CDR2 SVGEGT. CDR3: CASSYQGLAFPEQFF. The CDR3 nucleotides read TGTGCCAGCAGTTACCAGGGACTAGCGTTTCCTGAGCAGTTCTTC.

The chain carries TRBV30 and TRBJ1-1; no clear D gene. V was shortened by 0 bases and J by 1 base, with 12 bases between the two germline ends. Germline V gives CDR1 GTSNPN, CDR2 SVGIG (reference sequence). This CDR3 has 15 amino acids. CDR3 protein: CAWSVRWARNTEAFF. The CDR3 coding sequence is TGTGCCTGGAGTGTACGATGGGCACGGAACACTGAAGCTTTCTTT.

The chain is built from TRBV9 and TRBJ2-1, with D unresolved. The CDR3 is made up of 14 amino acids. Trimming left V 4 bases short and J 2 bases short, with 10 bases between. Germline V gene data show CDR1 as SGDLS and CDR2 as YYNGEE. CDR3 DNA sequence: TGTGCCAGCAGCCCCGAGCTTGCCTACAATGAGCAGTTCTTC. Translating gives CASSPELAYNEQFF. Complete variable domain (other parts from reference TRBV9 and TRBJ2-1): DSGVTQTPKHLITATGQRVTLRCSPRSGDLSVYWYQQSLDQGLQFLIQYYNGEERAKGNILERFSAQQFPDLHSELNLSSLELGDSALYFCASSPELAYNEQFFGPGTRLTVL.

For the CDR3, the DNA is TGTGCCATCAGTGAGAGCGGGAGGGGTATAAGGACAGATACGCAGTATTTT. Translation gives CAISESGRGIRTDTQYF. The rearrangement links TRBV10-3 to TRBJ2-3, with TRBD2 matching 10 bases. The CDR3 sequence is 17 residues long. After removal of 2 bases from V and 3 bases from J, the junction contained 8 bases not matched to a gene. Germline CDR1 and CDR2: ENHRY and SYGVKD.

The chain employs TRBV24-1 and TRBJ1-2; D is possibly TRBD1 (5 bases). Germline-derived CDR1 and CDR2 are KGHDR and SFDVKD. Trimming took 7 bases from V and 8 from J, leaving 13 bases between them. There are 12 residues in the CDR3. The CDR3 loop reads CATRPGPKGYTF. CDR3 sequence (DNA): TGTGCCACCAGGCCAGGGCCTAAAGGCTACACCTTC.

This chain links TRBV7-9 with TRBJ2-1; D ambiguous. Germline V gene lookup returns CDR1 SEHNR and CDR2 FQNEAQ (reference sequence). The CDR3 sequence is 11 residues long. Trimming took off 2 bases at V and 8 bases at J, with 4 bases between the two ends. CDR3 in DNA: TGTGCCAGCAGCTTAAGCTATGAGCAGTTCTTC. Translated: CASSLSYEQFF.

This sequence joins TRBV24-1 and TRBJ1-1; D perhaps matches TRBD1 (5 bases). Germline-derived CDR1 and CDR2 are KGHDR and SFDVKD. Trimming removed 4 bases at V and 10 bases at J, with 15 bases between. This CDR3 spans 13 amino acids. The CDR3 sequence: CATSDSSGVRAFF. The DNA for the CDR3 is TGTGCCACCAGTGACTCCTCGGGGGTAAGAGCTTTCTTT.

V usage is TRBV19 and J usage is TRBJ1-1, with a tentative D call TRBD1 (6 bases). V gave up 3 bases and J gave up 2 bases, with 13 bases separating them. Germline CDR1 is LNHDA and CDR2 is SQIVND (reference sequence). The CDR3 length is 15 residues. CDR3 DNA: TGTGCCAGTAGTATTTTACAGGGTAGCAACACTGAAGCTTTCTTT. Translation gives CASSILQGSNTEAFF.

The chain couples TRBV21-1 to TRBJ2-7; the D segment call TRBD1 is taken from the table without a DNA check. TRBV21-1 is listed as a pseudogene. The CDR3 runs 14 residues. The CDR3 spells CASSKGALSYEQYV. CDR3 coding DNA: TGTGCCAGCAGCAAAGGGGCCCTGAGCTACGAGCAGTACGTC.

The V and J genes are TRBV6-5 and TRBJ1-4, with 7 bases matching TRBD1. Germline CDR1 is MNHEY and CDR2 is SVGAGI. With 4 bases clipped from V and 5 bases from J, the junction kept 10 bases outside the gene matches. This CDR3 contains 16 residues. The CDR3 DNA sequence: TGTGCCAGCAGTTCAACAGACAGGGCGGCGAATGAAAAACTGTTTTTT. This gives the protein CASSSTDRAANEKLFF.

The chain is built from TRBV6-1 and TRBJ1-2, with TRBD1 as a possible D gene (5 bases). Germline V gene data show CDR1 as MNHNS and CDR2 as SASEGT. The CDR3 is made up of 12 amino acids. V lost 10 bases and J 5 bases, leaving 14 bases between the germline ends. The CDR3 region is CATNLPGYGYTF. Written as DNA, the CDR3 is TGTGCCACCAACCTCCCAGGGTATGGCTACACCTTC.